This TCR beta chain was identified during a study of beta chain features in type 1 diabetes. Of the isolated RNA, all was reverse transcribed, and so the sequenced material was expressed TCRB transcripts. Method: immunoSEQ multiplex PCR; TCRdb's copy keeps in-frame clones and lacks some. The sample has about 930,000 clones; under 20% are singletons. The ends were cut back, 3 bases at V and 0 bases at J, with 14 bases in the middle. The length of the CDR3 is 16 residues. Germline assignment: CDR1 MNHEY and CDR2 SMNVEV (reference sequence). Sequenced: naive CD4+ T cells from blood. This sequence was found in a woman between 18 and 29 years old in good health. This sequence joins TRBV27 and TRBJ2-5, with D possibly called TRBD1 or TRBD2 (5 bases each). In DNA, the CDR3 is TGTGCCAGCAGTTTGGGGACCCCGTTAAACCAAGAGACCCAGTACTTC. It encodes CASSLGTPLNQETQYF.